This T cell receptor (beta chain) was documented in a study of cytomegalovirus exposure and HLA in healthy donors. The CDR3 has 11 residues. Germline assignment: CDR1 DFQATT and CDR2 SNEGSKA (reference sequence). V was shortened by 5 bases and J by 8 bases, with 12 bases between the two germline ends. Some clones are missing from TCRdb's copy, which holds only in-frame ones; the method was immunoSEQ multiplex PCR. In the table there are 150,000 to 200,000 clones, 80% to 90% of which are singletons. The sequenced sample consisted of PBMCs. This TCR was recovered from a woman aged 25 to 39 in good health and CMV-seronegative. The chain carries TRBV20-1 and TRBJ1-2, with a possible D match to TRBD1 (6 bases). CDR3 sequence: CSAWGGEGYTF. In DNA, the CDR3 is TGCAGTGCTTGGGGGGGCGAAGGCTACACCTTC.